Listed here is a single T cell receptor beta chain. The data are from a study of blood T cell repertoires in COVID-19. Overall study: Sites across the United States, Italy and Spain contributed samples from acute and convalescent COVID-19. The cDNA or gDNA used as material had been derived from T cells, B-cell-depleted T cells, or PBMCs.

Trimming at V came to 3 bases and at J to 0 bases, leaving 4 bases not matched to a gene. The germline gives CDR1 SGHTA, CDR2 FQGNSA. This CDR3 has 17 amino acids. Authors' processing steps: Amplification from reference gene primers served as the basis for estimated nucleated cell counts. Using immunoSEQ multiplex PCR, the repertoire was profiled, and TCRdb retains in-frame clones only, with some absent. The D gene and trimming were derived from the DNA, and the V and J assignments and clone size from that table. Of about 120,000 clones listed, around 79% were seen once; the top ten hold 16%. The sequence was collected from a woman aged 80 or over with active or convalescent COVID-19. Sample: peripheral blood. V gene TRBV7-2 combines with J gene TRBJ2-1, with 11 bases matching TRBD2. The CDR3 sequence is CASSLRLAGYSYNEQFF. CDR3 DNA: TGTGCCAGCAGCTTGCGACTAGCGGGATACTCCTACAATGAGCAGTTCTTC.